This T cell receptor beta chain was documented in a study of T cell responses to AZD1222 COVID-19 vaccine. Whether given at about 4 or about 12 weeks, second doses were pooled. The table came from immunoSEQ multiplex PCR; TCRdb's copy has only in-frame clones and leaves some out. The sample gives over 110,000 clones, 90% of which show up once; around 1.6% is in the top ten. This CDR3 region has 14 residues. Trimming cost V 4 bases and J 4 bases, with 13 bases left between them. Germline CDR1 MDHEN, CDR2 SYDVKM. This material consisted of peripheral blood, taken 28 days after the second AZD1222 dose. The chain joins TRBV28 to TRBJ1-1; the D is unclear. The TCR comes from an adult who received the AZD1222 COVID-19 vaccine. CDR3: CASSSPPLGTEAFF. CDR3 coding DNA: TGTGCCAGCAGTTCCCCCCCTTTAGGCACTGAAGCTTTCTTT.